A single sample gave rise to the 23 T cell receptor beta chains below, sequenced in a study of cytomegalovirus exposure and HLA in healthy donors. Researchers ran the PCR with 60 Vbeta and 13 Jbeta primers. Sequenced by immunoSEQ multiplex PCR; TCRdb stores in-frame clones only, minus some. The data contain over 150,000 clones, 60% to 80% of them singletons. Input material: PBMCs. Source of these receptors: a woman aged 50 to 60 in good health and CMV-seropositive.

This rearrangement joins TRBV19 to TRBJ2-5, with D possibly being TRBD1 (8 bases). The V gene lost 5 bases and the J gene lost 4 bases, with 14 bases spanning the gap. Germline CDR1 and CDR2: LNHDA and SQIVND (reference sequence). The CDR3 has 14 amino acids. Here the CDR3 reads CASSVTGGAETQYF. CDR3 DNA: TGTGCCAGTAGTGTAACAGGGGGGGCAGAGACCCAGTACTTC.

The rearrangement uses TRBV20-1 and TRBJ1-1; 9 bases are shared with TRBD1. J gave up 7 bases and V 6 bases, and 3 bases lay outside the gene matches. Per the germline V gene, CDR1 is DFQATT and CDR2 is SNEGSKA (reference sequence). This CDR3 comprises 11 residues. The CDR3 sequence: CSANRGREAFF. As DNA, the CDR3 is TGCAGTGCAAACAGGGGGCGTGAAGCTTTCTTT.

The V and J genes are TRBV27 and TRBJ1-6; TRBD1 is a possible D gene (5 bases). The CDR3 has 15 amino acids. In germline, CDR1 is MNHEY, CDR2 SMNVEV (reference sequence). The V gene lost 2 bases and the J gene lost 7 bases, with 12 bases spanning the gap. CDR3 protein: CASSLGDFGNSPLHF. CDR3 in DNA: TGTGCCAGCAGTTTAGGGGACTTCGGGAATTCACCCCTCCACTTT.

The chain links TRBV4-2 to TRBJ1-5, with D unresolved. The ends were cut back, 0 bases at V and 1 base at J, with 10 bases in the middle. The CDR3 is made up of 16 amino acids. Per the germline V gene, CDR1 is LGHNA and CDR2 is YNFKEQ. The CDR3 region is CASSQEGGNSNQPQHF. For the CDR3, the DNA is TGTGCCAGCAGCCAAGAAGGAGGGAACAGCAATCAGCCCCAGCATTTT.

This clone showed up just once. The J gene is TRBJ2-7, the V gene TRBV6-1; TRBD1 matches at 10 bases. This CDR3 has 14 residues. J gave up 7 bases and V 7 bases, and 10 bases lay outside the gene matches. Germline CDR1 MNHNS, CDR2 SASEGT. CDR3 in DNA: TGTGCCAGCAAGGCCGACAGGGGGCTATTTGAGCAGTACTTC. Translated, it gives CASKADRGLFEQYF.

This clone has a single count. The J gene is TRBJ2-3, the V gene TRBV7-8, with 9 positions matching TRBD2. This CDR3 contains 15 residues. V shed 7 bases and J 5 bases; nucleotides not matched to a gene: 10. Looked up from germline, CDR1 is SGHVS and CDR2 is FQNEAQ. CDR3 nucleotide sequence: TGTGCCAGCACCTTGGGCGGGGGGGCCGGAGATACGCAGTATTTT. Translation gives CASTLGGGAGDTQYF.

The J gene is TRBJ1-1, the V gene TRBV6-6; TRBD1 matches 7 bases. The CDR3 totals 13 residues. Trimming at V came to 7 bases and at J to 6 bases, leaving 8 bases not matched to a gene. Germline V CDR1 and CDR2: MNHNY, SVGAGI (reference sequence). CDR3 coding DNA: TGTGCCAGCACCCCTCGACAGGGCGCTGAAGCTTTCTTT. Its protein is CASTPRQGAEAFF.

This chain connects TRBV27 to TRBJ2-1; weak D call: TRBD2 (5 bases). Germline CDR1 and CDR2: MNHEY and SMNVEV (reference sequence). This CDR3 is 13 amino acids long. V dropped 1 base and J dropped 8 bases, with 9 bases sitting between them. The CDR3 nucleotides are TGTGCCAGCAGTTTATATTCAGCGGATGAGCAGTTCTTC. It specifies CASSLYSADEQFF.

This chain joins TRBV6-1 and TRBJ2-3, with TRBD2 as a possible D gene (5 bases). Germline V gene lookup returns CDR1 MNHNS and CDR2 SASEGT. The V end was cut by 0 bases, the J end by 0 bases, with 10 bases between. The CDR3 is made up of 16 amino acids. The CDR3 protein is CASSEAPSRSTDTQYF. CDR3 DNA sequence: TGTGCCAGCAGTGAAGCCCCTAGCAGGAGCACAGATACGCAGTATTTT.

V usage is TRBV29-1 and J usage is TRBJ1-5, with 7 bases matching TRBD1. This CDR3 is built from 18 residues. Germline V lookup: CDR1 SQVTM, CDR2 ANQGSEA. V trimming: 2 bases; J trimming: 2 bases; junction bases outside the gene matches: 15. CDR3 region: CSVERRGRVVKGNQPQHF. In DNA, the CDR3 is TGCAGCGTTGAACGGAGGGGGCGGGTTGTCAAGGGCAATCAGCCCCAGCATTTT.

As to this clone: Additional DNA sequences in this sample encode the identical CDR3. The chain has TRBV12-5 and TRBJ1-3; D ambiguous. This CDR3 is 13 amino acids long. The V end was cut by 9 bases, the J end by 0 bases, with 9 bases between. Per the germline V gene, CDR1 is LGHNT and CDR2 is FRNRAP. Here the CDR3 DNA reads TGTGCTAGCGCGCGGGGCTCTGGAAACACCATATATTTT. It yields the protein CASARGSGNTIYF.

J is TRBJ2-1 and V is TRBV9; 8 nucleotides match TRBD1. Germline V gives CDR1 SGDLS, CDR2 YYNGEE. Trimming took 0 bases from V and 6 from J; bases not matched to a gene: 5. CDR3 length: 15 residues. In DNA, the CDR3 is TGTGCCAGCAGCGTAGAGAGACAGGGGCGCAATGAGCAGTTCTTC. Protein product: CASSVERQGRNEQFF.

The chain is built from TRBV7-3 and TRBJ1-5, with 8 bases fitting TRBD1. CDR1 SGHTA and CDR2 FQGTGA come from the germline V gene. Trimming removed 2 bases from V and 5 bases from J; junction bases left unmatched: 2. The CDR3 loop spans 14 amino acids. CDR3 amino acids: CASSLGTGHQPQHF. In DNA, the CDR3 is TGTGCCAGCAGCTTAGGGACAGGCCATCAGCCCCAGCATTTT. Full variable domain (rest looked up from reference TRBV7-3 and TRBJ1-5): GAGVSQTPSNKVTEKGKYVELRCDPISGHTALYWYRQSLGQGPEFLIYFQGTGAADDSGLPNDRFFAVRPEGSVSTLKIQRTERGDSAVYLCASSLGTGHQPQHFGDGTRLSIL.

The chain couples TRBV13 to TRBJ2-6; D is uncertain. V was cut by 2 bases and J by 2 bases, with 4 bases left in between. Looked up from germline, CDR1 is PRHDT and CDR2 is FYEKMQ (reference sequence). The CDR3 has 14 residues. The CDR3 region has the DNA TGTGCCAGCAGCTTACAGGCTGGGGCCAACGTCCTGACTTTC. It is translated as CASSLQAGANVLTF.

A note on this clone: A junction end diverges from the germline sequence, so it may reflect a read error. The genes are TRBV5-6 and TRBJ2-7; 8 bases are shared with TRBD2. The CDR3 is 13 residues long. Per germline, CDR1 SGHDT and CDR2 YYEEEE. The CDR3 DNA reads TGTGCCAGCAGCTTGGACGGGTTTAGCGGGGATGACTTC. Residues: CASSLDGFSGDDF. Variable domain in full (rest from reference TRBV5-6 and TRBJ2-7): DAGVTQSPTHLIKTRGQQVTLRCSPKSGHDTVSWYQQALGQGPQFIFQYYEEEERQRGNFPDRFSGHQFPNYSSELNVNALLLGDSALYLCASSLDGFSGDDFGPGTRLTVT.

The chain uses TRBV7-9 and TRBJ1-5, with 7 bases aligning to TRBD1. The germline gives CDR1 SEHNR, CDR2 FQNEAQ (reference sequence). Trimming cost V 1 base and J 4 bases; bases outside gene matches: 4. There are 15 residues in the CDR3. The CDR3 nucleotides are TGTGCCAGCAGCTTAGAAGGGGGCGAGAATCAGCCCCAGCATTTT. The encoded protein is CASSLEGGENQPQHF.

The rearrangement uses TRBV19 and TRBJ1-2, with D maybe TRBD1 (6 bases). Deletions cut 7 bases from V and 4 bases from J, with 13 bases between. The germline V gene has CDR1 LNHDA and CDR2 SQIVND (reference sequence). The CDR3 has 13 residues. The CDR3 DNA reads TGTGCCAGTACCAACAGGGCAACCTATGGCTACACCTTC. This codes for CASTNRATYGYTF.

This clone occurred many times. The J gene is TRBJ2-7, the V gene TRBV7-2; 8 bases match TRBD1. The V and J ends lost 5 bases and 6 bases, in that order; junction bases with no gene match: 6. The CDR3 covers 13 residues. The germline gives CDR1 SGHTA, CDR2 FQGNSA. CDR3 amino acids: CASSRGQEFEQYF. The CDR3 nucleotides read TGTGCCAGCAGCCGGGGACAGGAGTTCGAGCAGTACTTC. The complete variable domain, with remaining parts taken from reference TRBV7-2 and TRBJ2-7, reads GAGVSQSPSNKVTEKGKDVELRCDPISGHTALYWYRQSLGQGLEFLIYFQGNSAPDKSGLPSDRFSAERTGGSVSTLTIQRTQQEDSAVYLCASSRGQEFEQYFGPGTRLTVT.

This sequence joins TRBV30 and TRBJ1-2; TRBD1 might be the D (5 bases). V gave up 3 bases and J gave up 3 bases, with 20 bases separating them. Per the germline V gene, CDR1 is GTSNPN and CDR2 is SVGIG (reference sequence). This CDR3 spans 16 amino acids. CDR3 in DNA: TGTGCCTGGAGCATGACGAGGGCAGGGAGGGACTATGGCTACACCTTC. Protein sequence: CAWSMTRAGRDYGYTF.

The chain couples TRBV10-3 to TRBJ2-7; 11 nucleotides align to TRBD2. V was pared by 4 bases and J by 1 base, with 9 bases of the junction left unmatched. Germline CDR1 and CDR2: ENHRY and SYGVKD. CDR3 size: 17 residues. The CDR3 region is CAISASPGLAESYEQYF. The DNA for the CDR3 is TGTGCCATCAGTGCCTCCCCGGGACTAGCGGAATCCTACGAGCAGTACTTC.

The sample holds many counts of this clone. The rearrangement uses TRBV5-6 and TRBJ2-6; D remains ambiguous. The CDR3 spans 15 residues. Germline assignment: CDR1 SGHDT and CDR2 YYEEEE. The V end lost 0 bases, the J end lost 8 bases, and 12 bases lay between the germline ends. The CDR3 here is CASSLEQLSSNVLTF. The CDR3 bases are TGTGCCAGCAGCTTGGAACAGTTAAGTTCCAACGTCCTGACTTTC. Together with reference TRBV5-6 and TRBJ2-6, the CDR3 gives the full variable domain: DAGVTQSPTHLIKTRGQQVTLRCSPKSGHDTVSWYQQALGQGPQFIFQYYEEEERQRGNFPDRFSGHQFPNYSSELNVNALLLGDSALYLCASSLEQLSSNVLTFGAGSRLTVL.

CDR3 amino acids: CASSVTLAGGPREQYF. The DNA for the CDR3 is TGTGCCAGCAGCGTAACTCTAGCGGGGGGGCCGAGAGAGCAGTACTTC. The chain combines TRBV7-9 with TRBJ2-7; 12 nucleotides match TRBD2. The CDR3 is made up of 16 amino acids. The ends lost 5 bases at V and 7 bases at J; junction bases unmatched: 12. From germline, CDR1 is SEHNR and CDR2 FQNEAQ (reference sequence).

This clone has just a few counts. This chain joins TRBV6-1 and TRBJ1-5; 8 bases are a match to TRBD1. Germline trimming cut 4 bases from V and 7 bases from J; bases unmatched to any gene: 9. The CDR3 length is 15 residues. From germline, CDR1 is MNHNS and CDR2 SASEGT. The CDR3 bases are TGTGCCAGCAGTGGGTGGACAGGGCGAGGGCAGCCCCAGCATTTT. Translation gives CASSGWTGRGQPQHF.